The TCR beta chain under discussion was sequenced for a study of neoadjuvant anti-PD-1 for oral cavity cancer. In the study overall: Before surgery, most patients got three to four biweekly 3 mg/kg nivolumab doses. Patients without progression got a fourth dose around day 43.

Some clones are missing from TCRdb's copy, which holds only in-frame ones; the method was immunoSEQ multiplex PCR. This sample yields approximately 15,000 clones, of which 35% to 50% are seen a single time; about 39% belongs to the top ten. Germline V gene data show CDR1 as LGHNA and CDR2 as YSLEER. V gave up 2 bases and J gave up 4 bases, with 11 bases separating them. This CDR3 contains 14 residues. Noted time point: after neoadjuvant nivolumab, at surgical resection. This clonotype was sampled from a person between 40 and 80 years old with oral cavity squamous cell carcinoma. V gene TRBV4-3 combines with J gene TRBJ1-1, with D possibly TRBD1 on 5 matching bases. Here the sequenced sample was tumor tissue, taken after nivolumab (anti-PD-1) treatment. CDR3: CASSQSRRGTEAFF. CDR3 sequence (DNA): TGCGCCAGCAGCCAATCCAGGAGGGGCACTGAAGCTTTCTTT.